The 22 T cell receptor beta chains listed next were all sequenced from one sample in a study of memory CD4+ T cells and cytomegalovirus serostatus. The sort gate was single viable CD3+CD4+CD8-CD45RO+ cells for memory CD4+ T cells. The protocol was immunoSEQ multiplex PCR, while the TCRdb copy is restricted to in-frame clones and leaves out a portion. The profile shows about 40,000 clones, roughly 83% of them singletons. Sequenced sample: memory CD4+ T cells from blood. The receptors derive from an adult in good health and CMV-seronegative.

V is TRBV7-9 and J is TRBJ1-1; 8 bases map to TRBD1. The CDR3 consists of 16 residues. Germline V gene sequence: CDR1 SEHNR, CDR2 FQNEAQ (reference sequence). Losses at the gene ends were 5 bases for V and 1 base for J; bases not matched to a gene: 9. CDR3 sequence reads: CASSPPTGAKNTEAFF. The CDR3 coding sequence is TGTGCCAGCAGCCCGCCGACAGGGGCGAAGAACACTGAAGCTTTCTTT. Complete variable domain (other parts from reference TRBV7-9 and TRBJ1-1): DTGVSQNPRHKITKRGQNVTFRCDPISEHNRLYWYRQTLGQGPEFLTYFQNEAQLEKSRLLSDRFSAERPKGSFSTLEIQRTEQGDSAMYLCASSPPTGAKNTEAFFGQGTRLTVV.

V gene TRBV5-1 combines with J gene TRBJ1-6, with 10 bases fitting TRBD1. In germline, CDR1 is SGHRS, CDR2 YFSETQ. The CDR3 covers 16 residues. Germline trimming cut 4 bases from V and 9 bases from J; bases unmatched to any gene: 10. The CDR3: CASSPRQGAYGSPLHF. The CDR3 DNA follows: TGCGCCAGCAGCCCCAGACAGGGGGCGTATGGTTCACCCCTCCACTTT.

Here the CDR3 DNA reads TGTGCCAGCAGTTCGCGAGGGTGGGGAGGCTACACCTTC. Translation: CASSSRGWGGYTF. V usage is TRBV6-5 and J usage is TRBJ1-2, with D unclear. The CDR3 is 13 residues long. The V end was cut by 4 bases, the J end by 8 bases, with 14 bases between. The germline gives CDR1 MNHEY, CDR2 SVGAGI.

The chain carries TRBV5-1 and TRBJ1-1; D is perhaps TRBD1 (5 bases). Deletions cut 3 bases from V and 4 bases from J, with 10 bases between. The CDR3 covers 13 residues. CDR1 SGHRS and CDR2 YFSETQ come from the germline V gene. CDR3 residues: CASSSGIPTEAFF. The CDR3 nucleotides are TGCGCCAGCAGCTCAGGGATCCCCACTGAAGCTTTCTTT. Looking up the rest from reference TRBV5-1 and TRBJ1-1 gives the full variable domain: KAGVTQTPRYLIKTRGQQVTLSCSPISGHRSVSWYQQTPGQGLQFLFEYFSETQRNKGNFPGRFSGRQFSNSRSEMNVSTLELGDSALYLCASSSGIPTEAFFGQGTRLTVV.

The J gene is TRBJ1-6, the V gene TRBV11-2; TRBD1 might be the D (6 bases). From germline, CDR1 is SGHAT and CDR2 FQNNGV. The V and J ends lost 3 bases and 10 bases respectively, with 10 bases between them. The CDR3 consists of 13 residues. Here the CDR3 reads CASSLDSRSPLHF. CDR3 DNA: TGTGCCAGCAGCTTGGACAGCCGGTCACCCCTCCACTTT.

V and J are TRBV14 and TRBJ1-4; D unclear. Germline CDR1 is SGHDN and CDR2 is FVKESK. Trimming removed 3 bases at V and 0 bases at J, with 8 bases between. CDR3 size: 15 residues. The CDR3 nucleotides read TGTGCCAGCAGCCAGAAAGGGACAACTAATGAAAAACTGTTTTTT. Amino acids: CASSQKGTTNEKLFF.

This clone was counted only a few times. This chain connects TRBV18 to TRBJ1-1, with D unclear. Trimming cost V 3 bases and J 1 base, with 15 bases left between them. This CDR3 has 16 residues. Germline V CDR1 and CDR2: KGHSH, LQKENI. The CDR3: CASSPGELHPNTEAFF. CDR3 DNA sequence: TGTGCCAGCTCACCGGGTGAACTGCACCCGAACACTGAAGCTTTCTTT.

The chain links TRBV7-6 to TRBJ1-3, with no clear D. The germline V gene has CDR1 SGHVS and CDR2 FNYEAQ. V gave up 5 bases and J gave up 3 bases, with 5 bases separating them. This CDR3 comprises 12 residues. The CDR3 spells CASSPHGNTIYF. CDR3 sequence (DNA): TGTGCCAGCAGCCCCCATGGAAACACCATATATTTT.

The CDR3 sequence is CASSFTAYNEQFF. Here the CDR3 DNA reads TGTGCCAGCAGCTTCACGGCCTACAATGAGCAGTTCTTC. The J gene is TRBJ2-1, the V gene TRBV7-2; D is undetermined. This CDR3 has 13 residues. The ends were cut back, 3 bases at V and 2 bases at J, with 5 bases in the middle. Germline V gene sequence: CDR1 SGHTA, CDR2 FQGNSA.

V usage is TRBV30 and J usage is TRBJ2-1, with D maybe TRBD2 (6 bases). The ends were cut back, 5 bases at V and 7 bases at J, with 18 bases in the middle. In germline, CDR1 is GTSNPN, CDR2 SVGIG (reference sequence). The CDR3 loop spans 14 amino acids. CDR3 nucleotide sequence: TGTGCCTGGGATGTGGGGGGAATAAGAAATGAGCAGTTCTTC. This translates into CAWDVGGIRNEQFF.

The rearrangement uses TRBV4-1 and TRBJ1-1; no clear D. The CDR3 is 11 residues long. CDR1 MGHRA and CDR2 YSYEKL come from the germline V gene. V shed 8 bases and J shed 0 bases, with 4 bases lying between them. As DNA, the CDR3 is TGCGCCAGCGGACTGAACACTGAAGCTTTCTTT. Its protein product is CASGLNTEAFF.

This chain joins TRBV9 and TRBJ1-1; D is unresolved. The CDR3 is 13 residues long. The V and J ends lost 3 bases and 2 bases respectively, with 8 bases between them. In germline, CDR1 is SGDLS, CDR2 YYNGEE. The CDR3 protein is CASSAGINTEAFF. The DNA for the CDR3 is TGTGCCAGCAGCGCCGGGATCAACACTGAAGCTTTCTTT.

The chain has TRBV7-2 and TRBJ1-1, with D maybe TRBD1 (5 bases). Trimming cost V 2 bases and J 9 bases, with 10 bases left between them. The CDR3 runs 12 residues. Germline CDR1 SGHTA, CDR2 FQGNSA. This chain's CDR3 is CASSLQGGKAFF. The CDR3 DNA reads as TGTGCCAGCAGCTTACAGGGCGGTAAAGCTTTCTTT. Filled out from reference TRBV7-2 and TRBJ1-1, the complete variable domain reads GAGVSQSPSNKVTEKGKDVELRCDPISGHTALYWYRQSLGQGLEFLIYFQGNSAPDKSGLPSDRFSAERTGGSVSTLTIQRTQQEDSAVYLCASSLQGGKAFFGQGTRLTVV.

This chain connects TRBV19 to TRBJ1-5, with D possibly TRBD1 on 6 matching bases. V lost 8 bases and J 7 bases, leaving 18 bases between the germline ends. Germline CDR1 is LNHDA and CDR2 is SQIVND (reference sequence). The CDR3 runs to 14 residues. CDR3 coding DNA: TGTGCCAGTTCCCTCGAGAACCAGGGGCAGCCCCAGCATTTT. Its protein product is CASSLENQGQPQHF.

J is TRBJ2-5 and V is TRBV29-1, with D unresolved. This CDR3 spans 12 amino acids. V was pared by 6 bases and J by 7 bases, with 15 bases between. CDR1 is SQVTM, CDR2 ANQGSEA, per germline. DNA of the CDR3: TGCAGCGTCTCCGTCCAAATGGGGACCCAGTACTTC. Translation: CSVSVQMGTQYF. The variable domain in full, completed from reference TRBV29-1 and TRBJ2-5, reads SAVISQKPSRDICQRGTSLTIQCQVDSQVTMMFWYRQQPGQSLTLIATANQGSEATYESGFVIDKFPISRPNLTFSTLTVSNMSPEDSSIYLCSVSVQMGTQYFGPGTRLLVL.

This clone has only a few counts. The rearrangement links TRBV7-2 to TRBJ2-1; D unclear. This CDR3 contains 13 residues. Per the germline V gene, CDR1 is SGHTA and CDR2 is FQGNSA. V shed 1 base and J shed 8 bases, with 9 bases lying between them. The CDR3 is CASSLEVRYEQFF. CDR3 DNA: TGTGCCAGCAGCTTAGAGGTCCGCTATGAGCAGTTCTTC.

V is TRBV7-9 and J is TRBJ2-2, with TRBD1 matching 9 bases. V lost 6 bases and J lost 5; bases outside the gene matches: 10. CDR3 length: 16 amino acids. Per germline, CDR1 SEHNR and CDR2 FQNEAQ (reference sequence). This CDR3 reads CASRPPGQGRTGELFF. Here the CDR3 DNA reads TGTGCCAGCAGGCCCCCGGGACAGGGTAGGACCGGGGAGCTGTTTTTT.

This chain uses TRBV7-2 with TRBJ1-5, with 9 bases aligning to TRBD1. The CDR3 contains 15 residues. Germline CDR1 and CDR2: SGHTA and FQGNSA. V dropped 5 bases and J dropped 0; count of bases not matched to a gene: 2. CDR3 sequence (DNA): TGTGCCAGCAGCGTGACAGGGGGTAGCAATCAGCCCCAGCATTTT. Translation gives CASSVTGGSNQPQHF.

The chain uses TRBV5-6 and TRBJ2-2; D tentatively reads TRBD1 or TRBD2 (5 bases each). Germline V gene lookup returns CDR1 SGHDT and CDR2 YYEEEE. The length of the CDR3 is 18 residues. Trimming left V 3 bases short and J 3 bases short, with 21 bases between. Here the CDR3 DNA reads TGTGCCAGCAGCTACATCCCCGGGGCAAAGGGATACACCGGGGAGCTGTTTTTT. Protein product: CASSYIPGAKGYTGELFF.

The chain combines TRBV10-3 with TRBJ2-4; 9 bases are a match to TRBD1. Germline CDR1 reads ENHRY; CDR2 reads SYGVKD. The CDR3 is 18 amino acids. Losses at the gene ends were 4 bases for V and 1 base for J; bases not matched to a gene: 11. CDR3 protein: CAISATGTGSEAKNIQYF. The CDR3 bases are TGTGCCATCAGTGCAACCGGGACAGGGTCTGAGGCCAAAAACATTCAGTACTTC.

The rearrangement uses TRBV6-1 and TRBJ1-6; D is uncertain. CDR1 and CDR2 (germline): MNHNS, SASEGT. Between the trimmed V and J ends, which lost 8 bases and 0 bases, there was a span of 8 bases. The CDR3 has 14 amino acids. Here the CDR3 reads CASGRSSYNSPLHF. DNA for the CDR3: TGTGCCAGCGGCAGAAGCTCCTATAATTCACCCCTCCACTTT.

J is TRBJ2-1 and V is TRBV4-1; D call uncertain. V lost 4 bases and J 0 bases, leaving 13 bases between the germline ends. The CDR3 extends over 16 amino acids. CDR1 and CDR2 from the germline V gene are MGHRA and YSYEKL. CDR3 DNA: TGCGCCAGCAGCCCGGCGTGGTCGGACTCCTACAATGAGCAGTTCTTC. This translates into CASSPAWSDSYNEQFF.